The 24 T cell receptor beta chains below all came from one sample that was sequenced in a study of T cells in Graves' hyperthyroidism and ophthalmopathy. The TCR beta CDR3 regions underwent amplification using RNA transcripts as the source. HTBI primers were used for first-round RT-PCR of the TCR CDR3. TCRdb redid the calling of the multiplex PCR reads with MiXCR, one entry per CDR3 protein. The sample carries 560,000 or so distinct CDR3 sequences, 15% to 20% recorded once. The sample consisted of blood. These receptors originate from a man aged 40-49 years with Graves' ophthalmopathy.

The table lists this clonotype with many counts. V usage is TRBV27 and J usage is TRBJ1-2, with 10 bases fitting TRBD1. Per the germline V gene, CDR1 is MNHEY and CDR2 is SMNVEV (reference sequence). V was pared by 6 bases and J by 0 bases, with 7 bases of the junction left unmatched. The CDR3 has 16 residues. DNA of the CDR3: TGTGCCAGCAGCTATAAAGGACAGGGGGCTAACTATGGCTACACCTTC. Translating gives CASSYKGQGANYGYTF.

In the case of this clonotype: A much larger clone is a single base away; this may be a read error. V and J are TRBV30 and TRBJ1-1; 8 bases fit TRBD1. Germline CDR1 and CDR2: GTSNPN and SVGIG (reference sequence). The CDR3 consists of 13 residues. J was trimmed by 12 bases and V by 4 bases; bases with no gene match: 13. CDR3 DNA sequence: TGTGCCTGGACGACCGGACAGGGTGTTTTGACTTTCTTT. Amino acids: CAWTTGQGVLTFF.

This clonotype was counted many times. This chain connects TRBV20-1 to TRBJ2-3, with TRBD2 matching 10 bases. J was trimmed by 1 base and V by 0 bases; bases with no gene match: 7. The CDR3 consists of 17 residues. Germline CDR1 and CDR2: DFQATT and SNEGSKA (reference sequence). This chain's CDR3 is CSARDASGTSGTDTQYF. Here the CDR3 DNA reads TGCAGTGCTAGAGATGCCTCCGGGACTAGCGGCACAGATACGCAGTATTTT.

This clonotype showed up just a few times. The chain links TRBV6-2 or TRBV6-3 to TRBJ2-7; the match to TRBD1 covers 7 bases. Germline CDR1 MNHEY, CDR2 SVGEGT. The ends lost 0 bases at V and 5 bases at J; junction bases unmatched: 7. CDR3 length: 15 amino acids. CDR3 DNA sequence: TGTGCCAGCAGTTACTCAACGACAGGGATCCACGAGCAGTACTTC. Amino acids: CASSYSTTGIHEQYF.

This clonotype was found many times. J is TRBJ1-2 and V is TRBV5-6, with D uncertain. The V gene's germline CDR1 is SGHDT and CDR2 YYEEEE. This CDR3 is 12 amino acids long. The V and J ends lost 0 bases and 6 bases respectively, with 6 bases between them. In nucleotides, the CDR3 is TGTGCCAGCAGCTTGGTTGCGGATGGCTACACCTTC. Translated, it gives CASSLVADGYTF.

CDR3 in amino acids: CASSPKANSPLHF. The DNA of the CDR3 is TGTGCCAGCAGCCCAAAAGCCAATTCACCCCTCCACTTT. V is TRBV11-2 and J is TRBJ1-6, with D unresolved. The V gene lost 5 bases and the J gene lost 7 bases, with 9 bases spanning the gap. The CDR3 consists of 13 residues. CDR1 is SGHAT, CDR2 FQNNGV, per germline.

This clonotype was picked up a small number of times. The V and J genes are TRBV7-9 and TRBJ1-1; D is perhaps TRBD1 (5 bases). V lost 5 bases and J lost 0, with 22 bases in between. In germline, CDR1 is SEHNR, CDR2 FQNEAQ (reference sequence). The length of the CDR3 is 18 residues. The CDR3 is CASSLDRGGGLMNTEAFF. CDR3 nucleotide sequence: TGTGCCAGCAGCCTGGATCGCGGTGGGGGGTTGATGAACACTGAAGCTTTCTTT.

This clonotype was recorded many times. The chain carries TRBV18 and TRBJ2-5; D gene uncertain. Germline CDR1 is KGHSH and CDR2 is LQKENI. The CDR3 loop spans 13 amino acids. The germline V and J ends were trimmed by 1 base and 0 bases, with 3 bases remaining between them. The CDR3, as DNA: TGTGCCAGCTCACCACGTGACCAAGAGACCCAGTACTTC. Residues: CASSPRDQETQYF.

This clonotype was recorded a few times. In DNA, the CDR3 is TGTGCCAGCAGCTTAGGACAGGGAAGCGGCTACACCTTC. Residues: CASSLGQGSGYTF. The J gene is TRBJ1-2, the V gene TRBV7-3; TRBD1 matches 8 bases. Germline V gene lookup returns CDR1 SGHTA and CDR2 FQGTGA. After removal of 2 bases from V and 8 bases from J, the junction contained 4 bases not matched to a gene. This CDR3 spans 13 amino acids.

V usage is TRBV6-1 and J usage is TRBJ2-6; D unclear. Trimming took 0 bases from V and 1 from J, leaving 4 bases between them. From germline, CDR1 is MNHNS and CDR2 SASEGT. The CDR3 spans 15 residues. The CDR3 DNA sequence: TGTGCCAGCAGTGAAGCTCCTTCTGGGGCCAACGTCCTGACTTTC. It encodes CASSEAPSGANVLTF.

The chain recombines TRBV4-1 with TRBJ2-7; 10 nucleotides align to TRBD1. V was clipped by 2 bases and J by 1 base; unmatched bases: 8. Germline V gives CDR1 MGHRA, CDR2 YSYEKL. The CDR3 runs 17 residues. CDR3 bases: TGCGCCAGCAGCCAACTAACTCCGGGACAGGGGTCCTACGAGCAGTACTTC. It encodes CASSQLTPGQGSYEQYF.

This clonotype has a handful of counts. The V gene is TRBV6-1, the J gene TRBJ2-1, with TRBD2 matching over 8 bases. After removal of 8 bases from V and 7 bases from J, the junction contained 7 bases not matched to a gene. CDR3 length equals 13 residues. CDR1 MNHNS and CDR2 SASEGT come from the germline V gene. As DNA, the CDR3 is TGTGCCAGCCGGGGGGGGAGGCGAAATGAGCAGTTCTTC. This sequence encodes CASRGGRRNEQFF.

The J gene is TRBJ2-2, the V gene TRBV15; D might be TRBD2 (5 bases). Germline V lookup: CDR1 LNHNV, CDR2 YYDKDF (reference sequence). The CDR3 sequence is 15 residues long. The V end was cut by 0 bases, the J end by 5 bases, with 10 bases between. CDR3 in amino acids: CATSRDARVTGELFF. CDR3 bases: TGTGCCACCAGCAGAGACGCGAGGGTAACCGGGGAGCTGTTTTTT.

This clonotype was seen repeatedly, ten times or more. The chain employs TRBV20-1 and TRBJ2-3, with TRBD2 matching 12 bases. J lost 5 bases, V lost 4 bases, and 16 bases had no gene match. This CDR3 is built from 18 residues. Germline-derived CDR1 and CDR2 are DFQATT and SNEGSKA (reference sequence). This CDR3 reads CSATSRLAGDYARDTQYF. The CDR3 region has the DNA TGCAGTGCTACCTCCAGACTAGCGGGAGATTATGCTCGAGATACGCAGTATTTT.

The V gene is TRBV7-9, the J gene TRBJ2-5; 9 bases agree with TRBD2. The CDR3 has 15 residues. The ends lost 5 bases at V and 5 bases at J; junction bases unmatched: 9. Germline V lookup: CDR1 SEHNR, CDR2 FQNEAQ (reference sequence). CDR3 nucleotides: TGTGCCAGCAGCCCTAGCGGGAACCTCTATGAGACCCAGTACTTC. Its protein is CASSPSGNLYETQYF.

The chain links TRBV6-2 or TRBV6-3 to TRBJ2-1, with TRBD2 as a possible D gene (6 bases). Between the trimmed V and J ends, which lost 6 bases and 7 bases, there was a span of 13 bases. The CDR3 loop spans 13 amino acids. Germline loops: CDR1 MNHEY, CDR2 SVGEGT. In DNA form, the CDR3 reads TGTGCCAGCAGCGTCTTCCGGGGGAATGAGCAGTTCTTC. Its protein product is CASSVFRGNEQFF.

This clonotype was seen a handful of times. Written as DNA, the CDR3 is TGTGCCAGCTCTCCAAACGAAGTTAGGGGCCCCTCCTACAATGAGCAGTTCTTC. Translation: CASSPNEVRGPSYNEQFF. This rearrangement joins TRBV18 to TRBJ2-1; D is perhaps TRBD1 (5 bases). Deletions cut 6 bases from V and 0 bases from J, with 21 bases between. The CDR3 covers 18 residues. CDR1 and CDR2 (germline): KGHSH, LQKENI.

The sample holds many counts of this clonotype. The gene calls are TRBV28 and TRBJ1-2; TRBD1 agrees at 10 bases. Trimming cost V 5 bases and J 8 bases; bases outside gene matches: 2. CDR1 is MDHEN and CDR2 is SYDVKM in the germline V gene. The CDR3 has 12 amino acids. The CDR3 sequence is CASSGTGEGYTF. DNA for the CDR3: TGTGCCAGCAGTGGGACAGGGGAAGGCTACACCTTC.

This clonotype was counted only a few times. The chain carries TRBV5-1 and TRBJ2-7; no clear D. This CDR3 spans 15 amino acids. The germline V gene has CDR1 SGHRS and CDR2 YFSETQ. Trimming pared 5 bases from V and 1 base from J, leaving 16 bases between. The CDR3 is CASRLTPTESYEQYF. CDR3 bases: TGCGCCAGCAGATTGACCCCGACGGAATCCTACGAGCAGTACTTC.

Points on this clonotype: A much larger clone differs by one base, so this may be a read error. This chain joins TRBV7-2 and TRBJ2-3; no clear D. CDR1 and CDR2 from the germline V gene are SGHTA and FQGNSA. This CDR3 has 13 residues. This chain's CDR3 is CPSSFLRTDTQYF. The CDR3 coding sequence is TGTCCCAGCAGCTTCCTCCGCACAGATACGCAGTATTTT.

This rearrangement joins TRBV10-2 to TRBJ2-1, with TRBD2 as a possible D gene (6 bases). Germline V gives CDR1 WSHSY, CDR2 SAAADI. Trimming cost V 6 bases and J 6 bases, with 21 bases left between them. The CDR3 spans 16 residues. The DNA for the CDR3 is TGCGCCAGCAGCCCCACTACTAGCTTTGGGTTCAATGAGCAGTTCTTC. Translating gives CASSPTTSFGFNEQFF.

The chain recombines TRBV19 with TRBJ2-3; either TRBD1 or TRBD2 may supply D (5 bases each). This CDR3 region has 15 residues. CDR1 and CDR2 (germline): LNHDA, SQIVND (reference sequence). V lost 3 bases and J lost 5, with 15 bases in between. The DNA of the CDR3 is TGTGCCAGTAGTATCCGGGACCTACCTATAGATACGCAGTATTTT. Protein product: CASSIRDLPIDTQYF.

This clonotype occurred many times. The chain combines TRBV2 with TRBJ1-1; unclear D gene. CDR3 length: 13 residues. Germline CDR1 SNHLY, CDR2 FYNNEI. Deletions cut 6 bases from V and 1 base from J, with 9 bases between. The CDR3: CASRGSENTEAFF. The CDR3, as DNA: TGTGCCAGCAGGGGGTCAGAGAACACTGAAGCTTTCTTT.

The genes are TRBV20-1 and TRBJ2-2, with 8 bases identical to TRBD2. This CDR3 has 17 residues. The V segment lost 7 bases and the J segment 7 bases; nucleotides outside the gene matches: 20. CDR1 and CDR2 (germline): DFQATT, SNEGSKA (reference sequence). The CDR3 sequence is CSVLDGASGLRGGELFF. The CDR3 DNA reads TGCAGTGTTCTAGATGGGGCTAGCGGGCTCCGTGGCGGGGAGCTGTTTTTT.